Below, 2 T cell receptor beta chains from the same sample are listed, as sequenced in a study of shared clonotypes between healthy human individuals. Selected positively for CCR7 and CD45RO-negative, naive CD8 cells excluded terminally differentiated effector memory CD45RA+ cells. The assay was immunoSEQ multiplex PCR, and TCRdb's table has in-frame clones only and misses some. This sample has about 680,000 clones, with 92% found just once. The sample consisted of naive CD8+ T cells sorted from blood. These receptors were obtained from a man aged 25 to 40 in good health.

The chain joins TRBV7-9 to TRBJ1-1; 9 bases align to TRBD1. Per germline, CDR1 SEHNR and CDR2 FQNEAQ (reference sequence). The CDR3 is 16 residues long. J lost 4 bases, V lost 5 bases, and 11 bases had no gene match. The CDR3 protein is CASSVTGTGSGTEAFF. The CDR3 bases are TGTGCCAGCAGCGTTACCGGGACAGGGTCGGGCACTGAAGCTTTCTTT.

Regarding this clone: Compared with germline, one end of the junction differs, possibly owing to a read error. The chain combines TRBV5-3 with TRBJ2-1, with D possibly being TRBD1 (6 bases). TRBV5-3 is an ORF, and what it does is uncertain. The CDR3 spans 15 residues. The CDR3 loop reads CASSLYGTNRNEQFF. CDR3 coding DNA: TGTGCCAGCAGCTTGTACGGGACAAACCGCAATGAGCAGTTCTTC.